The clone carrying this TCR beta chain was detected a few times. Its target is not known. TCRdb's table, derived via immunoSEQ multiplex PCR, lists solely in-frame clones and lacks some. The repertoire holds under 4,000 clones, with around 66% as singletons. This specimen comes from a study of tumor-infiltrating lymphocytes in localized non-small cell lung cancer. Study-level information: Each patient gave resected tumor and non-adjacent uninvolved lung tissue.

Broader study findings: Different pieces of the same tissue went to different assays, confounding technical variation with intratumor heterogeneity. Only some patients had TCR sequencing, depending on available tissue.

The CDR3 sequence is 14 residues long. Germline assignment: CDR1 SGHTA and CDR2 FQGTGA. V was cut by 5 bases and J by 6 bases, with 14 bases left in between. The sample comprised uninvolved lung tissue not adjacent to the tumor. This clonotype originated in a human donor with non-small cell lung cancer. The chain couples TRBV7-3 to TRBJ2-1; tentatively, D is TRBD2 (6 bases). The CDR3: CASSTGGTPNEQFF. DNA of the CDR3: TGTGCCAGCAGCACCGGCGGGACCCCCAATGAGCAGTTCTTC.